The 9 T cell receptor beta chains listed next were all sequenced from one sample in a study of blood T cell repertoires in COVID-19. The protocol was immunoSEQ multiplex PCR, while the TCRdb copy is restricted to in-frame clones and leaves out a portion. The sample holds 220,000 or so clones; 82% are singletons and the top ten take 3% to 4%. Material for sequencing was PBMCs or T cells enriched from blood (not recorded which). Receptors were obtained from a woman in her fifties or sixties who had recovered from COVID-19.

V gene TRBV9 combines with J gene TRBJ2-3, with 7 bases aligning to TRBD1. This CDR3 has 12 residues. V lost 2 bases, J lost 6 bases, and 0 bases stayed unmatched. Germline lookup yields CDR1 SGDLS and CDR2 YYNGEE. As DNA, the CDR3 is TGTGCCAGCAGCGTCAGGGGGGATACGCAGTATTTT. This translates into CASSVRGDTQYF.

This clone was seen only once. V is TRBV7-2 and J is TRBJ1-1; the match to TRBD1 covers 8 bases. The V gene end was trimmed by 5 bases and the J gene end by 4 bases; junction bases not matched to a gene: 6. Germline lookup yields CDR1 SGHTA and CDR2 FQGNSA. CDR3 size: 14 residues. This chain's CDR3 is CASSIGTGRTEAFF. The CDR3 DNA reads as TGTGCCAGCAGCATCGGGACAGGCCGCACTGAAGCTTTCTTT.

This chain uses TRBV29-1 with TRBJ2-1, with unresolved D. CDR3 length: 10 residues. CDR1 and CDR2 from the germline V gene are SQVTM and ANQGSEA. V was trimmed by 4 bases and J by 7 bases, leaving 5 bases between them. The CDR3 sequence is CSVGLNEQFF. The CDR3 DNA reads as TGCAGCGTTGGTTTAAATGAGCAGTTCTTC.

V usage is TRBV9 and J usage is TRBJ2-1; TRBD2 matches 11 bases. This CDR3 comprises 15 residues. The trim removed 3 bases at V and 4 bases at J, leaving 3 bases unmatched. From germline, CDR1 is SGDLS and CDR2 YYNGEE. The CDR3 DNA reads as TGTGCCAGCAGCGAAGGGACTAGCGGTTACAATGAGCAGTTCTTC. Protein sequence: CASSEGTSGYNEQFF.

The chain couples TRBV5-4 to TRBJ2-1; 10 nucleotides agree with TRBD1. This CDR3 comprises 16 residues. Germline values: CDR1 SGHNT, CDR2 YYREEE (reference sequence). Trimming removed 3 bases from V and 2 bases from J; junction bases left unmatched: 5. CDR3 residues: CASSSRQGATYNEQFF. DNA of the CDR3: TGTGCCAGCAGCTCCAGACAGGGGGCCACCTACAATGAGCAGTTCTTC.

CDR3 sequence reads: CASSAPPGAGVPSSTDTQYF. CDR3 bases: TGTGCCAGCAGCGCCCCGCCGGGAGCGGGAGTGCCTTCTAGCACAGATACGCAGTATTTT. This chain links TRBV9 with TRBJ2-3; 8 bases agree with TRBD2. The CDR3 has 20 residues. The germline gives CDR1 SGDLS, CDR2 YYNGEE. Trimming cost V 3 bases and J 0 bases; bases outside gene matches: 18. Full variable domain (outside the CDR3, taken from reference TRBV9 and TRBJ2-3): DSGVTQTPKHLITATGQRVTLRCSPRSGDLSVYWYQQSLDQGLQFLIQYYNGEERAKGNILERFSAQQFPDLHSELNLSSLELGDSALYFCASSAPPGAGVPSSTDTQYFGPGTRLTVL.

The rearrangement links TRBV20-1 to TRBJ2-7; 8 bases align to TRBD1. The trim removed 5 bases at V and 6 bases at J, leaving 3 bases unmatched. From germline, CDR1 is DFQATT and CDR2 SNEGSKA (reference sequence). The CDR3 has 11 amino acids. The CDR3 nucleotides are TGCAGTGCTCCCAGGGGGCCCGAGCAGTACTTC. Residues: CSAPRGPEQYF.

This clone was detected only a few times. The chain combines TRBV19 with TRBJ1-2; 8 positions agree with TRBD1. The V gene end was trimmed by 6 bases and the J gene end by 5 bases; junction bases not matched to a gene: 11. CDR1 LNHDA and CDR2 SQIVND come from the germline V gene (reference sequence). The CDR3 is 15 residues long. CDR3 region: CASRSETGARYGYTF. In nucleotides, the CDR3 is TGTGCCAGTAGATCGGAGACAGGGGCCCGTTATGGCTACACCTTC.

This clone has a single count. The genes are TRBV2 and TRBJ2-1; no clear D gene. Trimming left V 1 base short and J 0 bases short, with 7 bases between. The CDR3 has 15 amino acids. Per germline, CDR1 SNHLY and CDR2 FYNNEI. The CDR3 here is CASSEDYSSYNEQFF. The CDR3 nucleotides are TGTGCCAGCAGTGAAGATTATAGCTCCTACAATGAGCAGTTCTTC.